These T cell receptor beta chains were read from a single sample in a study of T cells in narcolepsy. Clones were read by immunoSEQ multiplex PCR, and TCRdb kept only the in-frame ones, dropping some. The profile covers tens of thousands of clones, with approximately 87% appearing a single time and 0.85% to 1% taken by the ten largest. The material sequenced was memory (CD45RA-) CD4+ T cells from blood. The receptors stem from a human donor in good health. Each CDR3 is given with its conserved first and last residue. Each record gives: D gene, V gene, clone size, J gene, CDR3 protein, CDR3 DNA. The D gene is left open where the match is weak. Clone size is given for some rows only: seen once, a few or many times, or a class if the clone is expanded.

NA,TRBV14,NA,TRBJ1-2,CASSRGGVGGGYTF,TGTGCCAGCAGCCGCGGAGGTGTCGGCGGGGGCTACACCTTC
NA,TRBV28,NA,TRBJ1-5,CASSFEGHKPQHF,TGTGCCAGCAGTTTCGAGGGGCATAAGCCCCAGCATTTT
NA,TRBV19,NA,TRBJ2-3,CASSNGGPSTDTQYF,TGTGCCAGTTCCAACGGGGGGCCCTCCACAGATACGCAGTATTTT
NA,TRBV30,NA,TRBJ2-7,CAWSPGFLSCEQYF,TGTGCCTGGAGCCCAGGGTTCCTCTCCTGCGAGCAGTACTTC
NA,TRBV5-6,NA,TRBJ1-2,CASSLAEVNYGYTF,TGTGCCAGCAGCTTGGCCGAAGTGAACTATGGCTACACCTTC
TRBD2,TRBV11-2,NA,TRBJ2-1,CASSAGVAGLHPPHNEQFF,TGTGCCAGCAGCGCAGGAGTAGCGGGGCTTCACCCCCCCCACAATGAGCAGTTCTTC
TRBD2,TRBV5-4,NA,TRBJ2-1,CASSRTSGQFINEQFF,TGTGCCAGCAGCCGCACTAGCGGGCAATTTATCAATGAGCAGTTCTTC
NA,TRBV9,NA,TRBJ2-1,CASSVAGLGSYNEQFF,TGTGCCAGCAGCGTAGCGGGCCTTGGCTCCTACAATGAGCAGTTCTTC
NA,TRBV18,NA,TRBJ1-4,CASSPGDEREKLFF,TGTGCCAGCTCACCAGGGGACGAACGGGAAAAACTGTTTTTT
NA,TRBV9,NA,TRBJ1-2,CASSARADSYGYTF,TGTGCCAGCAGCGCCCGGGCGGACAGCTATGGCTACACCTTC
NA,TRBV2,NA,TRBJ2-5,CASSVSATFSETQYF,TGTGCCAGCAGTGTTTCCGCTACCTTCTCAGAGACCCAGTACTTC
NA,TRBV6-6,once,TRBJ2-7,CASGDKPYEQYF,TGTGCCAGCGGAGACAAACCCTACGAGCAGTACTTC
TRBD2,TRBV11-1,NA,TRBJ2-7,CASSFRGLALPHEQYF,TGTGCCAGCAGCTTTAGGGGACTAGCGTTACCTCACGAGCAGTACTTC
NA,TRBV2,NA,TRBJ2-7,CASSESGPSTGEQYF,TGTGCCAGCAGTGAATCCGGCCCTAGTACGGGAGAGCAGTACTTC
TRBD1,TRBV30,NA,TRBJ2-7,CAWSAPGQGTLEQYF,TGTGCCTGGAGCGCACCCGGACAGGGAACTCTCGAGCAGTACTTC
NA,TRBV4-1,NA,TRBJ1-3,CASSRLEGFSGNTIYF,TGCGCCAGCAGCCGCCTAGAGGGGTTCTCTGGAAACACCATATATTTT
NA,TRBV19,NA,TRBJ2-3,CASGSRRGSTDTQYF,TGTGCCAGTGGTAGTCGCCGGGGGAGCACAGATACGCAGTATTTT
TRBD2,TRBV6-6,once,TRBJ2-1,CASSYPSGGIYNEQFF,TGTGCCAGCAGTTACCCTAGCGGGGGGATCTACAATGAGCAGTTCTTC
NA,TRBV19,NA,TRBJ1-4,CASTMGATNEKLFF,TGTGCCAGTACCATGGGGGCAACTAATGAAAAACTGTTTTTT
NA,TRBV28,NA,TRBJ1-4,CASSPTGLGREKLFF,TGTGCCAGCAGTCCGACAGGTCTCGGTCGCGAAAAACTGTTTTTT
NA,TRBV28,few,TRBJ2-1,CASRLDYEQFF,TGTGCCAGCAGACTAGACTATGAGCAGTTCTTC
NA,TRBV19,NA,TRBJ1-2,CASSGTANRKTYGYTF,TGTGCCAGTAGTGGCACCGCAAATCGAAAGACCTATGGCTACACCTTC
NA,TRBV2,NA,TRBJ1-2,CASSEVSGTYGYTF,TGTGCCAGCAGTGAAGTTTCCGGGACCTATGGCTACACCTTC
TRBD1,TRBV27,NA,TRBJ2-3,CASSHLPTGVGTDTQYF,TGTGCCAGCAGCCACCTACCGACAGGGGTGGGCACAGATACGCAGTATTTT
TRBD2,TRBV28,NA,TRBJ2-5,CASSGSGKEGETQYF,TGTGCCAGCAGTGGTAGCGGGAAGGAAGGAGAGACCCAGTACTTC
NA,TRBV7-7,NA,TRBJ2-5,CASSHQGGETQYF,TGTGCCAGCAGTCATCAGGGGGGAGAGACCCAGTACTTC
NA,TRBV7-2,NA,TRBJ1-5,CASSLGQGGQPQHF,TGTGCCAGCAGCTTAGGCCAGGGAGGACAGCCCCAGCATTTT
NA,TRBV5-5,NA,TRBJ2-6,CASSLSGANVLTF,TGTGCCAGCAGCTTGTCTGGGGCCAACGTCCTGACTTTC
TRBD2,TRBV28,NA,TRBJ2-7,CASSLSTSGTNEQYF,TGTGCCAGCAGTTTATCGACTAGCGGGACAAACGAGCAGTACTTC
NA,TRBV5-1,NA,TRBJ2-7,CASSFDAHSYEQYF,TGCGCCAGCAGCTTCGACGCCCACTCCTACGAGCAGTACTTC
NA,TRBV7-6,once,TRBJ1-3,CASSFGNSDFSGNTIYF,TGTGCCAGCAGCTTCGGGAACAGCGATTTCTCTGGAAACACCATATATTTT
NA,TRBV19,NA,TRBJ1-1,CASSKQGLHTEAFF,TGTGCCAGTAGTAAACAGGGTTTGCACACTGAAGCTTTCTTT
NA,TRBV19,NA,TRBJ1-1,CASSIDPNTEAFF,TGTGCCAGTAGTATCGATCCGAACACTGAAGCTTTCTTT
TRBD2,TRBV11-2,NA,TRBJ2-3,CASSLTGGTDTQYF,TGTGCCAGCAGTTTGACGGGAGGGACAGATACGCAGTATTTT
TRBD2,TRBV28,NA,TRBJ2-3,CASSPSGRDSTDTQYF,TGTGCCAGCAGCCCAAGCGGGAGAGATAGCACAGATACGCAGTATTTT
NA,TRBV7-2,NA,TRBJ2-1,CASSLVDREQFF,TGTGCCAGCAGCTTAGTGGACCGTGAGCAGTTCTTC
TRBD1,TRBV5-6,NA,TRBJ1-1,CASSWLQGEKEAFF,TGTGCCAGCAGCTGGTTACAGGGGGAAAAAGAGGCTTTCTTT
NA,TRBV19,few,TRBJ1-4,CASRDGGGTNEKLFF,TGTGCCAGTAGGGACGGGGGAGGAACTAATGAAAAACTGTTTTTT
TRBD2,TRBV28,NA,TRBJ2-1,CATNTRGLRGRNEQFF,TGTGCCACCAACACAAGGGGACTACGCGGGAGGAATGAGCAGTTCTTC
TRBD1,TRBV30,NA,TRBJ1-1,CAVDRGRNTEAFF,TGTGCCGTGGACAGGGGCAGGAACACTGAAGCTTTCTTT
NA,TRBV4-2,NA,TRBJ2-7,CASSQVANREVEQYF,TGTGCCAGCAGCCAAGTGGCGAACAGGGAGGTCGAGCAGTACTTC
NA,TRBV20-1,NA,TRBJ2-1,CSAQRNNEQFF,TGCAGTGCACAGCGGAACAATGAGCAGTTCTTC
NA,TRBV5-1,few,TRBJ2-7,CASSLGQGPYEQYF,TGCGCCAGCAGCTTGGGGCAGGGACCCTACGAGCAGTACTTC